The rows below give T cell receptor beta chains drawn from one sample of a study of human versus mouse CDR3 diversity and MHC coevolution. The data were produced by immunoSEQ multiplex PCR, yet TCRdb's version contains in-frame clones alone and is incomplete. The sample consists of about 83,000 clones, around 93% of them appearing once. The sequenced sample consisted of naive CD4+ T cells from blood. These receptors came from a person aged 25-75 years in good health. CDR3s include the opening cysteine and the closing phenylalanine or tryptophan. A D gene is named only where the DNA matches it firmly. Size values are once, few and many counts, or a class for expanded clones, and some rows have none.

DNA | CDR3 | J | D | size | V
TGTGCCAGTAGTCCTAGGGGAGGCGGCGGGGAGCTGTTTTTT | CASSPRGGGGELFF | TRBJ2-2 | - | - | TRBV19
TGCGCCAGCAGCCAGTTGCGGGCCGCTGGGGCCAACGTCCTGACTTTC | CASSQLRAAGANVLTF | TRBJ2-6 | - | - | TRBV4-1
TGTGCCAGCAGCTTAGTGGTCAGGGGGCCTAACACTGAAGCTTTCTTT | CASSLVVRGPNTEAFF | TRBJ1-1 | TRBD1 | - | TRBV7-9
TGTGCCAGTAGTGGGAACCGGGACACCGGACGGTACTTC | CASSGNRDTGRYF | TRBJ2-7 | - | few | TRBV19
TGTGCCAGCTCACCTTTGGGGAGCGGGGAGCTGTTTTTT | CASSPLGSGELFF | TRBJ2-2 | - | - | TRBV18
TGTGCCAGCAGCCCCGGGAATGGAAACGAGCAGTACTTC | CASSPGNGNEQYF | TRBJ2-7 | - | - | TRBV5-4
TGTGCCAGCAGAACAGGGGGCTCTGGGGCCAACGTCCTGACTTTC | CASRTGGSGANVLTF | TRBJ2-6 | TRBD1 | - | TRBV6-1
TGTGCCAGCAGCTCGGGGGGCTCCTACGAGCAGTACTTC | CASSSGGSYEQYF | TRBJ2-7 | TRBD2 | - | TRBV13
TGTGCCATCAGCGGGCAGGGCATTCCGTACTCCACTGAAGCTTTCTTT | CAISGQGIPYSTEAFF | TRBJ1-1 | - | - | TRBV10-3
TGTGCCAGCAGTGCCGCGGCCTACAATGAGCAGTTCTTC | CASSAAAYNEQFF | TRBJ2-1 | - | - | TRBV2
TGTGCCAGCAGCCACCTCATGGGGGGGACTACTACAGATACGCAGTATTTT | CASSHLMGGTTTDTQYF | TRBJ2-3 | TRBD2 | - | TRBV4-2
TGTGCCAGCAGCTTAGGTGATGTAACCATCGGGACTGAAGCTTTCTTT | CASSLGDVTIGTEAFF | TRBJ1-1 | - | - | TRBV7-8
TGTGCCAGCCAACCGCTAGCGGGGGCCATCTACAATGAGCAGTTCTTC | CASQPLAGAIYNEQFF | TRBJ2-1 | TRBD2 | - | TRBV2
TGCGCCAGCAGCCAGGGACAGGGGAATTCACCCCTCCACTTT | CASSQGQGNSPLHF | TRBJ1-6 | TRBD1 | - | TRBV4-1
TGTGCCAGTAGTTTCTCCCCCAGACAGACCGAAGCTTTCTTT | CASSFSPRQTEAFF | TRBJ1-1 | - | - | TRBV19
TGTGCCAGCAGTATTACACAGGGGGGAGGTAATTCACCCCTCCACTTT | CASSITQGGGNSPLHF | TRBJ1-6 | TRBD1 | - | TRBV27
TGCGCCAGCAGCTTGGGACAGAACAAAAACATTCAGTACTTC | CASSLGQNKNIQYF | TRBJ2-4 | - | - | TRBV5-1
TGTGCCAGTAGTATAACGGACACTGGAAACACCATATATTTT | CASSITDTGNTIYF | TRBJ1-3 | - | - | TRBV19
TGTGCCAGCAGTGAAGACCCGCGGGCTTTCTTT | CASSEDPRAFF | TRBJ1-1 | - | - | TRBV6-1
TGTGCCAGTATCGGCGGAGCAACTAATGAAAAACTGTTTTTT | CASIGGATNEKLFF | TRBJ1-4 | - | once | TRBV19
TGTGCCAGCAGTGCGGCCCGGGACAGTTTCCGCGAGCAGTACTTC | CASSAARDSFREQYF | TRBJ2-7 | TRBD1 | few | TRBV6-6
TGTGCCTGCACTGACACCTCCTACGAGCAGTACTTC | CACTDTSYEQYF | TRBJ2-7 | - | - | TRBV30
TGTGCCAGCTCACCTTCGGGAGGCCTTAACACCGGGGAGCTGTTTTTT | CASSPSGGLNTGELFF | TRBJ2-2 | TRBD2 | - | TRBV18
TGTGCCAGCAGTGAGGGGGGGTCTAACTATGGCTACACCTTC | CASSEGGSNYGYTF | TRBJ1-2 | - | - | TRBV27
TGTGCCTGGAGTGTAGGAGGAACCCCTCTAGCCAAAAACATTCAGTACTTC | CAWSVGGTPLAKNIQYF | TRBJ2-4 | - | - | TRBV30
TGCGCCAGCAGCCGAGGACAGTTGAACACTGAAGCTTTCTTT | CASSRGQLNTEAFF | TRBJ1-1 | - | - | TRBV5-1
TGTGCCAGCAGCTTCGGCGAGGGCGAGTCGGTTCCGAGCTCCTACGAGCAGTACTTC | CASSFGEGESVPSSYEQYF | TRBJ2-7 | - | - | TRBV7-9
TGTGCCAGCAGTTTATTAGGGGGACAGGGGGGCAATCAGCCCCAGCATTTT | CASSLLGGQGGNQPQHF | TRBJ1-5 | TRBD1 | - | TRBV27
TGTGCCTGGAGTTGGGACAGGGGGACGACGAACACCGGGGAGCTGTTTTTT | CAWSWDRGTTNTGELFF | TRBJ2-2 | TRBD1 | - | TRBV30
TGTGCCACCACACAGGGCATGAACACTGAAGCTTTCTTT | CATTQGMNTEAFF | TRBJ1-1 | - | - | TRBV7-9
TGTGCCAGCAGTCCGGGACAGGGATCCGATACGCAGTATTTT | CASSPGQGSDTQYF | TRBJ2-3 | TRBD1 | - | TRBV27
TGTGCCATCAGTGAGGGAGTGCTCTCTGGAAACACCATATATTTT | CAISEGVLSGNTIYF | TRBJ1-3 | - | - | TRBV10-3
TGCGCCAGCAGCCAACCGACTAGCGGGAGAAATGAGCAGTTCTTC | CASSQPTSGRNEQFF | TRBJ2-1 | TRBD2 | - | TRBV4-1
TGTGCCAGCAGCCGCGGACAGGGGTATGGCTACACCTTC | CASSRGQGYGYTF | TRBJ1-2 | TRBD1 | - | TRBV6-5
TGTGCCAGCACCCCCGGAGAGGACAGCGGTCAGCCCCAGCATTTT | CASTPGEDSGQPQHF | TRBJ1-5 | - | once | TRBV7-9
TGCGCCAGCAGCTCCTCGACAGGGGATATGAATACGCAGTATTTT | CASSSSTGDMNTQYF | TRBJ2-3 | TRBD1 | - | TRBV5-1
TGTGCCAGTAGTTCCTTGGGACAGGGGCCTTACAATGAGCAGTTCTTC | CASSSLGQGPYNEQFF | TRBJ2-1 | TRBD1 | - | TRBV19
TGTGCCAGTAACCTCGGGTTCGGGGACTATGGCTACACCTTC | CASNLGFGDYGYTF | TRBJ1-2 | - | once | TRBV19
TGTGCCTTAAAACCTCCGGGACAATCCTACGAGCAGTACTTC | CALKPPGQSYEQYF | TRBJ2-7 | - | once | TRBV6-1
TGTGCCAGCAGCGAGACTAGCGCGAGCACAGATACGCAGTATTTT | CASSETSASTDTQYF | TRBJ2-3 | TRBD2 | - | TRBV5-4
TGTGCCAGCAGCCACCGGGTTTTGGAGCCCCAGCATTTT | CASSHRVLEPQHF | TRBJ1-5 | - | few | TRBV16